The 28 T cell receptor beta chains given below trace back to one sample, sequenced in a study of neoadjuvant anti-PD-1 for oral cavity cancer. Here immunoSEQ multiplex PCR was the method, and the copy in TCRdb shows in-frame clones only, minus some. Of 20,000 to 25,000 clones detected, 40% to 55% appear once; the ten largest clones hold under 40%. Time point denoted: after neoadjuvant nivolumab, at surgical resection. Sequences were derived from tumor tissue, sampled after nivolumab (anti-PD-1) treatment. The receptors come from a person aged 40 to 85 with oral cavity squamous cell carcinoma.

The chain employs TRBV11-2 and TRBJ1-2; D may be TRBD1 (5 bases). V gave up 5 bases and J gave up 4 bases, with 17 bases separating them. The CDR3 loop spans 15 amino acids. Germline V gene lookup returns CDR1 SGHAT and CDR2 FQNNGV. This CDR3 reads CASSPRPDSIYGYTF. DNA for the CDR3: TGTGCCAGCAGCCCTAGACCCGACAGTATCTATGGCTACACCTTC.

The V and J genes are TRBV7-7 and TRBJ1-4; D ambiguous. Between the trimmed V and J ends, which lost 1 base and 8 bases, there was a span of 14 bases. The CDR3 spans 15 residues. Germline loops: CDR1 SSHAT, CDR2 FNYEAQ (reference sequence). The CDR3 DNA is TGTGCCAGCAGCTTAGAGGGCAGACCAAGCGAAAAACTGTTTTTT. This sequence encodes CASSLEGRPSEKLFF.

This rearrangement joins TRBV11-3 to TRBJ2-3; 9 bases are a match to TRBD1. This CDR3 region has 15 residues. With 1 base clipped from V and 4 bases from J, the junction kept 3 bases outside the gene matches. Looked up from germline, CDR1 is SGHNT and CDR2 is YENEEA. Here the CDR3 reads CASSLGTGDPDTQYF. The CDR3 nucleotides read TGTGCCAGCAGCTTAGGGACAGGGGATCCAGATACGCAGTATTTT.

For this clone: This CDR3 is also generated by other DNA sequences in the sample. The chain combines TRBV19 with TRBJ1-5; D gene ambiguous. Trimming removed 6 bases from V and 4 bases from J, with 4 bases in between. Germline lookup yields CDR1 LNHDA and CDR2 SQIVND (reference sequence). The CDR3 contains 11 residues. The CDR3 is CASSINQPQHF. The CDR3 nucleotides are TGTGCCAGTAGCATTAATCAGCCCCAGCATTTT.

The chain links TRBV7-2 to TRBJ1-2, with D possibly being TRBD1 (5 bases). V gave up 5 bases and J gave up 4 bases, with 14 bases separating them. The germline V gene has CDR1 SGHTA and CDR2 FQGNSA. The CDR3 has 14 residues. CDR3 nucleotide sequence: TGTGCCAGCAGCATGGACAAGAGGGGCTATGGCTACACCTTC. Its translation is CASSMDKRGYGYTF.

The rearrangement links TRBV9 to TRBJ1-3; D is uncertain. The length of the CDR3 is 14 residues. V was clipped by 4 bases and J by 1 base, with 9 bases between them. Germline V lookup: CDR1 SGDLS, CDR2 YYNGEE. The CDR3 is CASSPRRSGNTIYF. CDR3 nucleotide sequence: TGTGCCAGCAGCCCCCGAAGGTCTGGAAACACCATATATTTT. Together with reference TRBV9 and TRBJ1-3, the CDR3 gives the full variable domain: DSGVTQTPKHLITATGQRVTLRCSPRSGDLSVYWYQQSLDQGLQFLIQYYNGEERAKGNILERFSAQQFPDLHSELNLSSLELGDSALYFCASSPRRSGNTIYFGEGSWLTVV.

There are many counts of this clone. V and J are TRBV11-2 and TRBJ1-6, with D unclear. The CDR3 sequence is 15 residues long. The V gene's germline CDR1 is SGHAT and CDR2 FQNNGV. V was cut by 0 bases and J by 10 bases, with 13 bases left in between. CDR3 residues: CASSLDSGDISPLHF. CDR3 in DNA: TGTGCCAGCAGCTTAGATTCTGGAGACATCTCACCCCTCCACTTT.

This clone was seen a few times. This chain uses TRBV6-5 with TRBJ1-2, with 7 bases fitting TRBD1. There are 15 residues in the CDR3. Trimming at V came to 2 bases and at J to 5 bases, leaving 8 bases not matched to a gene. The germline CDR1 and CDR2 sequences are MNHEY and SVGAGI. The CDR3 spells CASSYPAGGVYGYTF. DNA for the CDR3: TGTGCCAGCAGTTACCCGGCAGGGGGGGTGTATGGCTACACCTTC.

The chain couples TRBV7-9 to TRBJ2-7; 10 positions match TRBD1. The CDR3 has 14 amino acids. The germline gives CDR1 SEHNR, CDR2 FQNEAQ (reference sequence). The V segment lost 5 bases and the J segment 4 bases; nucleotides outside the gene matches: 5. As DNA, the CDR3 is TGTGCCAGCAGCCGACAGGGGGCGGCTTACGAGCAGTACTTC. Protein product: CASSRQGAAYEQYF.

For the CDR3, the DNA is TGTGCCAGCAGCTTCCTCAGGGGGCTAGGTGCTGAAGCTTTCTTT. This sequence encodes CASSFLRGLGAEAFF. J is TRBJ1-1 and V is TRBV11-2; TRBD1 aligns across 8 bases. In germline, CDR1 is SGHAT, CDR2 FQNNGV. Losses at the gene ends were 3 bases for V and 6 bases for J; bases not matched to a gene: 9. This CDR3 comprises 15 residues.

This rearrangement joins TRBV29-1 to TRBJ2-7; TRBD1 might be the D (5 bases). V lost 4 bases and J 1 base, leaving 14 bases between the germline ends. The CDR3 loop spans 14 amino acids. CDR1 and CDR2 from the germline V gene are SQVTM and ANQGSEA. CDR3 residues: CSVGGWGGSYEQYF. In nucleotides, the CDR3 is TGCAGCGTTGGTGGATGGGGCGGTTCCTACGAGCAGTACTTC.

The rearrangement joins TRBV6-4 to TRBJ1-5; D unclear. The CDR3 runs 13 residues. The germline CDR1 and CDR2 sequences are MRHNA and SNTAGT. The ends were cut back, 3 bases at V and 6 bases at J, with 9 bases in the middle. CDR3 sequence: CASSDEVGQPQHF. CDR3 sequence (DNA): TGTGCCAGCAGTGATGAGGTTGGTCAGCCCCAGCATTTT.

The chain has TRBV19 and TRBJ1-6; D not certain. The CDR3 spans 17 residues. CDR1 is LNHDA, CDR2 SQIVND, per germline (reference sequence). The V end lost 0 bases, the J end lost 10 bases, and 19 bases lay between the germline ends. The CDR3 bases are TGTGCCAGTAGTATAGAGGGCACTCGATGGTTCGACTCACCCCTCCACTTT. It yields the protein CASSIEGTRWFDSPLHF.

V is TRBV7-2 and J is TRBJ2-7, with 8 positions matching TRBD1. Trimming cost V 6 bases and J 1 base; bases outside gene matches: 5. Germline CDR1 reads SGHTA; CDR2 reads FQGNSA. The CDR3 loop spans 14 amino acids. Written as DNA, the CDR3 is TGTGCCAGCAGAAGACAGGGGTCTTCCTACGAGCAGTACTTC. As protein: CASRRQGSSYEQYF.

This chain links TRBV5-8 with TRBJ2-3; TRBD2 matches 12 bases. The V gene's germline CDR1 is SGHTS and CDR2 YDEGEE. This CDR3 comprises 17 residues. V dropped 3 bases and J dropped 4; count of bases not matched to a gene: 9. CDR3 in amino acids: CASSSPLAGGPADTQYF. CDR3 nucleotide sequence: TGTGCCAGCAGCTCCCCCCTAGCGGGGGGGCCCGCAGATACGCAGTATTTT.

The table lists this clone with a few counts. The rearrangement joins TRBV7-9 to TRBJ1-1; D is ambiguous. CDR1 is SEHNR and CDR2 is FQNEAQ in the germline V gene (reference sequence). The V and J ends lost 11 bases and 5 bases respectively, with 6 bases between them. CDR3 length: 9 residues. This CDR3 reads CALGTEAFF. The CDR3 bases are TGTGCCCTAGGGACTGAAGCTTTCTTT.

The chain carries TRBV4-2 and TRBJ2-3; D not certain. CDR3 length equals 13 residues. In germline, CDR1 is LGHNA, CDR2 YNFKEQ. V lost 1 base and J 3 bases, leaving 5 bases between the germline ends. The DNA for the CDR3 is TGTGCCAGCAGCCAAGGACGGACAGATACGCAGTATTTT. This sequence encodes CASSQGRTDTQYF.

CDR3: CASSVAPHSFTNYGYTF. In DNA, the CDR3 is TGTGCCAGCAGCGTAGCTCCCCACAGCTTTACTAACTATGGCTACACCTTC. The chain has TRBV9 and TRBJ1-2, with no clear D. The CDR3 is made up of 17 amino acids. V was shortened by 0 bases and J by 0 bases, with 15 bases between the two germline ends. The germline CDR1 and CDR2 sequences are SGDLS and YYNGEE.

In this sample, this clone turned up a few times. The rearrangement uses TRBV20-1 and TRBJ2-7; D call uncertain. The CDR3 is 11 amino acids. The V and J ends lost 5 bases and 1 base respectively, with 6 bases between them. Per the germline V gene, CDR1 is DFQATT and CDR2 is SNEGSKA (reference sequence). The chain's CDR3 is CSAARSYEQYF. The CDR3 DNA reads as TGCAGTGCTGCCAGATCCTACGAGCAGTACTTC.

This clone has more than one count but fewer than ten. The chain has TRBV2 and TRBJ1-2; D is unresolved. Trimming removed 1 base at V and 4 bases at J, with 10 bases between. The CDR3 covers 14 residues. The germline V gene has CDR1 SNHLY and CDR2 FYNNEI. CDR3 region: CASSEVALGYGYTF. CDR3 nucleotide sequence: TGTGCCAGCAGTGAAGTGGCCCTTGGCTATGGCTACACCTTC.

This chain joins TRBV6-6 and TRBJ1-3; TRBD1 agrees at 7 bases. Germline V gene lookup returns CDR1 MNHNY and CDR2 SVGAGI (reference sequence). The CDR3 has 14 amino acids. J lost 2 bases, V lost 6 bases, and 4 bases had no gene match. DNA of the CDR3: TGTGCCAGCAGCCCGACAGGGACTGGAAACACCATATATTTT. Translating it yields CASSPTGTGNTIYF.

This clone came up a few times. This chain links TRBV28 with TRBJ1-6, with TRBD1 matching over 7 bases. The CDR3 loop spans 18 amino acids. Germline V gives CDR1 MDHEN, CDR2 SYDVKM. V gave up 1 base and J gave up 9 bases; unmatched junction bases: 15. The CDR3 is CASSLFRQGVALVSPLHF. Written as DNA, the CDR3 is TGTGCCAGCAGTTTATTTCGACAGGGAGTCGCCTTGGTTTCACCCCTCCACTTT.

The chain has TRBV7-2 and TRBJ2-1; no clear D gene. CDR1 and CDR2 from the germline V gene are SGHTA and FQGNSA. The CDR3 is made up of 13 amino acids. Trimming removed 5 bases from V and 10 bases from J, with 15 bases in between. The CDR3 DNA reads TGTGCCAGCAGCCCAACCGGGCTCCGGGAGCAGTTCTTC. Protein sequence: CASSPTGLREQFF.

This clone was observed a few times. The gene calls are TRBV14 and TRBJ2-1, with TRBD2 as a possible D gene (6 bases). Trimming shortened V by 0 bases and J by 1 base, and 16 bases separated the two germline ends. The CDR3 is 18 residues long. Germline CDR1 reads SGHDN; CDR2 reads FVKESK. CDR3 in DNA: TGTGCCAGCAGCCAAGATAGGGGTAGCGGTCTTTCCTACAATGAGCAGTTCTTC. Its protein product is CASSQDRGSGLSYNEQFF.

The chain uses TRBV5-6 and TRBJ2-6; no reliable D call. Trimming cost V 4 bases and J 3 bases, with 17 bases left between them. The CDR3 is 17 residues long. The germline gives CDR1 SGHDT, CDR2 YYEEEE. Here the CDR3 reads CASSPITGTLGANVLTF. The CDR3 DNA is TGTGCCAGCAGCCCTATAACCGGCACTCTTGGGGCCAACGTCCTGACTTTC. Full variable domain (remainder filled in from reference TRBV5-6 and TRBJ2-6): DAGVTQSPTHLIKTRGQQVTLRCSPKSGHDTVSWYQQALGQGPQFIFQYYEEEERQRGNFPDRFSGHQFPNYSSELNVNALLLGDSALYLCASSPITGTLGANVLTFGAGSRLTVL.

The chain links TRBV4-3 to TRBJ2-5; D remains ambiguous. In germline, CDR1 is LGHNA, CDR2 YSLEER. This CDR3 is built from 16 residues. V gave up 1 base and J gave up 0 bases, with 12 bases separating them. The CDR3: CASSQVRQGHQETQYF. CDR3 sequence (DNA): TGCGCCAGCAGCCAAGTACGCCAAGGGCACCAAGAGACCCAGTACTTC.

At least ten counts were recorded for this clone. This rearrangement joins TRBV2 to TRBJ2-1; D possibly uses TRBD1 or TRBD2 (5 bases each). V dropped 8 bases and J dropped 6 bases, with 14 bases sitting between them. This CDR3 is 13 amino acids long. Germline V CDR1 and CDR2: SNHLY, FYNNEI. The CDR3 nucleotides are TGTGCCAGCCCTACCCTAGGGACCAATGAGCAGTTCTTC. Translated: CASPTLGTNEQFF.

The chain combines TRBV7-6 with TRBJ1-2; D uncertain. V was clipped by 2 bases and J by 1 base, with 11 bases between them. CDR1 and CDR2 from the germline V gene are SGHVS and FNYEAQ. CDR3 length: 15 residues. The CDR3 sequence is CASSLQDGNNYGYTF. For the CDR3, the DNA is TGTGCCAGCAGCTTACAAGACGGAAATAACTATGGCTACACCTTC.